The 10 T cell receptor beta chains given below trace back to one sample, sequenced in a study of blood T cell repertoires in COVID-19. The repertoire was sequenced with immunoSEQ multiplex PCR; TCRdb's copy has only in-frame clones and lacks some. This table has almost 350,000 clones, almost 90% appearing once. The sequencing input was PBMCs or T cells enriched from blood (not recorded which). These receptors all stem from a woman aged 25-40 years who had been exposed to COVID-19.

The chain has TRBV7-8 and TRBJ1-1, with 7 bases fitting TRBD1. V trimming: 5 bases; J trimming: 0 bases; junction bases outside the gene matches: 9. Germline assignment: CDR1 SGHVS and CDR2 FQNEAQ. This CDR3 is built from 16 residues. The CDR3 coding sequence is TGTGCCAGCAGCCCTCGACAGGGCCCTATGAACACTGAAGCTTTCTTT. The encoded protein is CASSPRQGPMNTEAFF.

The CDR3 loop reads CASSPVGVEGYTF. CDR3 bases: TGTGCCAGCTCACCGGTCGGGGTGGAGGGCTACACCTTC. The rearrangement links TRBV18 to TRBJ1-2; D uncertain. The germline V gene encodes CDR1 KGHSH and CDR2 LQKENI. The length of the CDR3 is 13 residues. V shed 3 bases and J shed 8 bases, with 13 bases lying between them.

J is TRBJ1-1 and V is TRBV30; possibly TRBD1 for D (5 bases). From germline, CDR1 is GTSNPN and CDR2 SVGIG (reference sequence). There are 12 residues in the CDR3. V was shortened by 5 bases and J by 5 bases, with 12 bases between the two germline ends. The CDR3 is CAWVGARTEAFF. CDR3 nucleotide sequence: TGTGCCTGGGTTGGGGCGCGGACTGAAGCTTTCTTT.

The chain has TRBV9 and TRBJ2-7; possible D gene TRBD1, 6 bases. The ends were cut back, 2 bases at V and 0 bases at J, with 9 bases in the middle. This CDR3 is 14 amino acids long. The germline V gene encodes CDR1 SGDLS and CDR2 YYNGEE. The CDR3 here is CASSVGTRSYEQYF. CDR3 DNA sequence: TGTGCCAGCAGCGTCGGGACACGCTCCTACGAGCAGTACTTC.

J is TRBJ2-7 and V is TRBV5-1, with 13 nucleotides matching TRBD2. The CDR3 is 15 amino acids. V shed 4 bases and J 5 bases; nucleotides not matched to a gene: 6. The germline V gene encodes CDR1 SGHRS and CDR2 YFSETQ. CDR3 DNA: TGCGCCAGCAGCATCGGACTAGCGGGAGCGGACGAGCAGTACTTC. Translation gives CASSIGLAGADEQYF.

This chain links TRBV30 with TRBJ2-1, with D tentatively TRBD2 (6 bases). The ends were cut back, 4 bases at V and 4 bases at J, with 8 bases in the middle. The germline gives CDR1 GTSNPN, CDR2 SVGIG (reference sequence). The CDR3 sequence is 12 residues long. CDR3 sequence: CAWMEGYNEQFF. The CDR3 DNA sequence: TGTGCCTGGATGGAGGGATACAATGAGCAGTTCTTC.

The chain employs TRBV5-1 and TRBJ2-7; D is unclear. In germline, CDR1 is SGHRS, CDR2 YFSETQ. CDR3 length: 13 residues. The V end was cut by 0 bases, the J end by 6 bases, with 10 bases between. CDR3 residues: CASSLVRLSEQYF. Written as DNA, the CDR3 is TGCGCCAGCAGCTTGGTACGGTTGTCCGAGCAGTACTTC.

The J gene is TRBJ2-3, the V gene TRBV28; TRBD2 aligns across 15 bases. The CDR3 has 18 amino acids. CDR1 is MDHEN, CDR2 SYDVKM, per germline. Trimming took 5 bases from V and 1 from J; bases not matched to a gene: 7. CDR3 bases: TGTGCCAGCAGTATCGGACTAGCGGGAGGGAAAGGCACAGATACGCAGTATTTT. Its translation is CASSIGLAGGKGTDTQYF. The full variable domain, with the rest looked up from reference TRBV28 and TRBJ2-3, is DVKVTQSSRYLVKRTGEKVFLECVQDMDHENMFWYRQDPGLGLRLIYFSYDVKMKEKGDIPEGYSVSREKKERFSLILESASTNQTSMYLCASSIGLAGGKGTDTQYFGPGTRLTVL.

This clone appeared a single time. The rearrangement uses TRBV29-1 and TRBJ2-2; the D is unclear. The CDR3 runs 13 residues. The germline V gene encodes CDR1 SQVTM and CDR2 ANQGSEA. V was clipped by 4 bases and J by 0 bases, with 6 bases between them. Written as DNA, the CDR3 is TGCAGCGTTGCCAGGTCGAACACCGGGGAGCTGTTTTTT. This codes for CSVARSNTGELFF.

The sample holds a few counts of this clone. This chain links TRBV7-8 with TRBJ1-5; D gene ambiguous. V lost 2 bases and J lost 5, with 16 bases in between. The V gene's germline CDR1 is SGHVS and CDR2 FQNEAQ. This CDR3 comprises 16 residues. The CDR3 reads CASSLLSGFGDQPQHF. CDR3 in DNA: TGTGCCAGCAGCTTATTGTCCGGCTTCGGGGATCAGCCCCAGCATTTT. Looking up the rest from reference TRBV7-8 and TRBJ1-5 gives the full variable domain: GAGVSQSPRYKVAKRGQDVALRCDPISGHVSLFWYQQALGQGPEFLTYFQNEAQLDKSGLPSDRFFAERPEGSVSTLKIQRTQQEDSAVYLCASSLLSGFGDQPQHFGDGTRLSIL.